The entry below describes one TCR beta chain. Its target is unknown. Time point described: cycle 4 day 1 (C4D1), after five to seven weeks of nivolumab. Relapse after autologous stem cell transplantation occurred in every patient, and brentuximab vedotin exposure varied. Applied to thawed PBMCs, magnetic negative selection was the method used to isolate CD8+ T cells. Relapsed/refractory classical Hodgkin lymphoma patients had complete, partial or progressive responses. TCRdb's table, derived via immunoSEQ multiplex PCR, lists solely in-frame clones and lacks some. This sample has roughly 3,000 clones, with 75% found just once. This record comes from a study of PD-1 blockade in classical Hodgkin lymphoma. Overall study findings and caveats: Patients who initiated nivolumab within 1 year of ASCT were excluded. Repertoire differences lack defined causes, possibly disease activity or prior therapy. Diminished baseline TCR diversity has been reported in newly diagnosed patients relative to healthy donors.

Sequenced material: CD8+ T cells from blood, taken before the fourth cycle of nivolumab. The sequence was collected from a human donor with classical Hodgkin lymphoma.

The CDR3 protein is CASSFGGQANQPQHF. CDR3 bases: TGTGCCAGCAGCTTTGGGGGACAGGCGAATCAGCCCCAGCATTTT. This chain connects TRBV9 to TRBJ1-5; 8 positions match TRBD1. CDR1 is SGDLS and CDR2 is YYNGEE in the germline V gene. The CDR3 extends over 15 amino acids. V lost 4 bases, J lost 4 bases, and 7 bases stayed unmatched.